This TCR beta chain was sequenced during a study of healthy donors' naive CD4 and CD8 T cells. Trimming stripped 3 bases from V and 3 bases from J, with 12 bases between. CDR1 SEHNR and CDR2 FQNEAQ come from the germline V gene (reference sequence). This CDR3 is built from 14 residues. TCR libraries were built from around 0.45 ug of total RNA by linear amplification. TCRdb passed the reads through MiXCR, listing each CDR3 protein once. The sample lists roughly 200,000 distinct CDR3 sequences; over 60% were seen once. The J gene is TRBJ2-7, the V gene TRBV7-9; no clear D gene. The sequenced material came from naive CD4+ and CD8+ T cells sorted from blood, pooled from several donors. This TCR was recovered from a pool of human donors in good health; the sample pools cells from several healthy donors. The CDR3 sequence: CASSFLGPDYEQYF. CDR3 in DNA: TGTGCCAGCAGCTTCCTAGGACCAGACTACGAGCAGTACTTC.